This is a list of T cell receptor beta chains from one sample in a study of cytomegalovirus exposure and HLA in healthy donors. Assay used: immunoSEQ multiplex PCR; TCRdb lists only in-frame clones, some missing. The data hold about 98,000 clones, with roughly 85% observed a single time. Specimen: PBMCs. The source is a woman under 40 in good health and CMV-seronegative. CDR3s include the opening cysteine and the closing phenylalanine or tryptophan. A D gene is named only where the DNA matches it firmly. Where a row states a size, it is once, few, many or the class of an expanded clone; other rows omit it.

DNA: TGTGCCAGCAGCTCACAGGGCCTCTCTGGAAACACCATATATTTT
CDR3: CASSSQGLSGNTIYF
J: TRBJ1-3
V: TRBV6-5
size: -
D: -

DNA: TGTGCCAGCAGCCCGGGACAGGGGGCAGGGACAGCAACTAATGAAAAACTGTTTTTT
CDR3: CASSPGQGAGTATNEKLFF
J: TRBJ1-4
V: TRBV7-9
size: -
D: TRBD1

DNA: TGTGCCAGCAGTGGAACAGGGACCGGGGAGCTGTTTTTT
CDR3: CASSGTGTGELFF
J: TRBJ2-2
V: TRBV6-4
size: -
D: -

DNA: TGTGCCAGCAGTTTACTAGCTCCTAGCTCCTACGAGCAGTACTTC
CDR3: CASSLLAPSSYEQYF
J: TRBJ2-7
V: TRBV28
size: -
D: -

DNA: TGTGCCAGCTCACCTTTGTTTACCGGGACAGGGAACACTGAAGCTTTCTTT
CDR3: CASSPLFTGTGNTEAFF
J: TRBJ1-1
V: TRBV18
size: -
D: TRBD1

DNA: TGTGCCAGCAGCGACTTCTACAGGGGGTATGGCTACACCTTC
CDR3: CASSDFYRGYGYTF
J: TRBJ1-2
V: TRBV25-1
size: -
D: TRBD1

DNA: TGTGCCAGTAGTAGGTCCGGGACAGGGGGGTACGAGCAGTACTTC
CDR3: CASSRSGTGGYEQYF
J: TRBJ2-7
V: TRBV19
size: -
D: TRBD1

DNA: TGCGCCAGCAGAGGGCCCACCGGGACAGACTATGGCTACACCTTC
CDR3: CASRGPTGTDYGYTF
J: TRBJ1-2
V: TRBV5-1
size: -
D: TRBD1

DNA: TGTGCCAGTTTCACCCGGAGGGGAAGCAAGGTTGAAAAACTGTTTTTT
CDR3: CASFTRRGSKVEKLFF
J: TRBJ1-4
V: TRBV28
size: -
D: -

DNA: TGTGCCAGCAGCGGACGGACAGGAAAGGTTTTTACTGAAGCTTTCTTT
CDR3: CASSGRTGKVFTEAFF
J: TRBJ1-1
V: TRBV9
size: few
D: TRBD1

DNA: TGCGCCAGCAGCTTGGAATTCAGGCGCAGGTTCACAGATACGCAGTATTTT
CDR3: CASSLEFRRRFTDTQYF
J: TRBJ2-3
V: TRBV5-1
size: few
D: -

DNA: TGTGCCATCAGTGAGTCTATAGGGGAGGCTCTCTATGGCTACACCTTC
CDR3: CAISESIGEALYGYTF
J: TRBJ1-2
V: TRBV10-3
size: -
D: -

DNA: TGCGCCAGCAGCTCCGACAGCTTTCTAGCCTACGAGCAGTACTTC
CDR3: CASSSDSFLAYEQYF
J: TRBJ2-7
V: TRBV5-1
size: -
D: -

DNA: TGTGCCAGCAGCAGGACAGGGGGCGGTACCTACGAGCAGTACTTC
CDR3: CASSRTGGGTYEQYF
J: TRBJ2-7
V: TRBV9
size: -
D: TRBD1

DNA: TGTGCCAGCAGTAGGACCCGGGACAGCTCCTACGAGCAGTACTTC
CDR3: CASSRTRDSSYEQYF
J: TRBJ2-7
V: TRBV6-5
size: once
D: TRBD1

DNA: TGTGCCAGCCCGAGGCGCCAGCGGGGGGCCTATCCCACTAGCACAGATACGCAGTATTTT
CDR3: CASPRRQRGAYPTSTDTQYF
J: TRBJ2-3
V: TRBV2
size: once
D: TRBD2

DNA: TGTGCCAGCAGCTCCTGGGGGCTTGAGTCAGATACGCAGTATTTT
CDR3: CASSSWGLESDTQYF
J: TRBJ2-3
V: TRBV5-4
size: -
D: -

DNA: TGTGCCAGCAGCTCGGCCGGGAGAAACATTCAGTACTTC
CDR3: CASSSAGRNIQYF
J: TRBJ2-4
V: TRBV7-2
size: once
D: -

DNA: TGTGCCAGCAGCACATTACAGGGTTCTCGGGCTTTCTTT
CDR3: CASSTLQGSRAFF
J: TRBJ1-1
V: TRBV9
size: -
D: -

DNA: TGCAGCGCAGGGGCGTCTAATGAAAAACTGTTTTTT
CDR3: CSAGASNEKLFF
J: TRBJ1-4
V: TRBV29-1
size: -
D: -

DNA: TGTGCCAGCAGTTCCGGGTGGCAGTTTACTAATGAAAAACTGTTTTTT
CDR3: CASSSGWQFTNEKLFF
J: TRBJ1-4
V: TRBV6-5
size: -
D: -

DNA: TGCAGCGTTGAAGATCAGGGAGGTTACTATGGCTACACCTTC
CDR3: CSVEDQGGYYGYTF
J: TRBJ1-2
V: TRBV29-1
size: -
D: -

DNA: TGTGCCAGCAGCCCCCGGTATGGGGCAGAAAGGATGAACACTGAAGCTTTCTTT
CDR3: CASSPRYGAERMNTEAFF
J: TRBJ1-1
V: TRBV9
size: -
D: -

DNA: TGTGCCAGCAACCTAGGGAGCGGGAGAGACTCCGAGCAGTACTTC
CDR3: CASNLGSGRDSEQYF
J: TRBJ2-7
V: TRBV6-6
size: -
D: TRBD2

DNA: TGTGCCAGCAGCTTAGCCGTGGCAGGGTTGAATCAGCCCCAGCATTTT
CDR3: CASSLAVAGLNQPQHF
J: TRBJ1-5
V: TRBV7-9
size: -
D: -

DNA: TGTGCCAGCAGCCTTACTAGCGGGGGGGCCAATGAGCAGTTCTTC
CDR3: CASSLTSGGANEQFF
J: TRBJ2-1
V: TRBV27
size: -
D: TRBD2

DNA: TGTGCCAGCAGCCCCGCGGGTGATGGGGGGGAGACCCAGTACTTC
CDR3: CASSPAGDGGETQYF
J: TRBJ2-5
V: TRBV7-3
size: few
D: -